This is a list of T cell receptor beta chains from one sample in a study of T cells in lung cancer brain metastases. Repertoires were generated with immunoSEQ multiplex PCR, while TCRdb's copy carries only in-frame clones and drops some. This table holds around 6,600 clones, roughly 89% found once. The sample consisted of tumor tissue from the primary lung tumor. These receptors originate from a man between 50 and 59 years old with non-small cell lung cancer. The CDR3 runs from the conserved cysteine through the conserved F or W. The D gene is left open where the match is weak. Expanded clones are given a class, and other clones once, few, many or no size at all.

TRBV2	NA	NA	TRBJ2-7	11	TGTGCCAGCAGTGGGTTCTACGAGCAGTACTTC	CASSGFYEQYF
TRBV7-9	NA	NA	TRBJ2-1	14	TGTGCCAGCAGCTCCCCTGGACAGAGGAATGAGCAGTTCTTC	CASSSPGQRNEQFF
TRBV5-1	NA	NA	TRBJ1-1	13	TGCGCCAGCAGCTTCATAGGAGGCACTGAAGCTTTCTTT	CASSFIGGTEAFF
TRBV10-1	once	NA	TRBJ1-1	10	TGCGCCAGTTGGAACACTGAAGCTTTCTTT	CASWNTEAFF
TRBV2	NA	TRBD1	TRBJ1-2	15	TGTGCCAGCAGTGGGGGACAGGGGGCCAACTATGGCTACACCTTC	CASSGGQGANYGYTF
TRBV19	few	TRBD1	TRBJ1-5	17	TGTGCCAGTAGTAGAGGGGGGACAGGGGTGAGCAATCAGCCCCAGCATTTT	CASSRGGTGVSNQPQHF
TRBV11-1	few	TRBD1	TRBJ1-6	14	TGTGCCAGCAGCTCCCGGACAGGGCATTCACCCCTCCACTTT	CASSSRTGHSPLHF
TRBV27	NA	NA	TRBJ1-2	13	TGTGCCAGCAGTTTACGTGAGGGGATTGACTACACCTTC	CASSLREGIDYTF
TRBV6-4	NA	TRBD2	TRBJ2-1	14	TGTGCCAGCAGCAGACTAGCGGGGTTGAATGAGCAGTTCTTC	CASSRLAGLNEQFF
TRBV27	NA	NA	TRBJ1-2	11	TGTGCCAGCAGTTCCCTGGGGGCCCACTTCTTC	CASSSLGAHFF
TRBV2	NA	NA	TRBJ2-3	14	TGTGCCAGCAGTGAGGATAGCTCAACAGATACGCAGTATTTT	CASSEDSSTDTQYF
TRBV14	NA	TRBD1	TRBJ1-2	15	TGTGCCAGCAGCCAAGGGACAGGGGGCCCCTATGGCTACACCTTC	CASSQGTGGPYGYTF
TRBV19	NA	NA	TRBJ2-3	12	TGTGCCAGTAGTATGGGAATAGATACGCAGTATTTT	CASSMGIDTQYF
TRBV7-9	NA	NA	TRBJ1-4	11	TGTGCCAGCAGCTTCGATGAAAAACTGTTTTTT	CASSFDEKLFF
TRBV21-1	NA	NA	TRBJ1-2	12	TGTGCCAGCAGGGGGGATGGTTATGGCTACACCTTC	CASRGDGYGYTF
TRBV18	NA	NA	TRBJ2-5	15	TGTGCCAGCTCCCCCCTGGTAGCCCTCGAAGAGACCCAGTACTTC	CASSPLVALEETQYF
TRBV19	NA	TRBD1	TRBJ2-1	16	TGTGCCAGTAGTGGATACCGGGACAGGGAAAAGAATGAGCAGTTCTTC	CASSGYRDREKNEQFF
TRBV27	NA	TRBD1	TRBJ2-5	13	TGTGCCAGCAGTTTTACAGGGGAGGAGACCCAGTACTTC	CASSFTGEETQYF
TRBV7-2	once	TRBD2	TRBJ2-5	17	TGTGCCAGCAGTGGACTAGCCTCCGGGGGGTCTATGGAGACCCAGTACTTC	CASSGLASGGSMETQYF
TRBV4-1	few	NA	TRBJ2-7	16	TGCGCCAGCAGTCAAGGGTTGAGCGGAGCAACCTACGAGCAGTACTTC	CASSQGLSGATYEQYF
TRBV7-3	NA	NA	TRBJ1-2	15	TGTGCCAGCAGCCCGGGACAAGAGGATGGCTATGGCTACACCTTC	CASSPGQEDGYGYTF
TRBV9	NA	NA	TRBJ2-2	15	TGTGCCAGCAGCGTAGGGGTTTTTAGCACCGGGGAGCTGTTTTTT	CASSVGVFSTGELFF
TRBV2	NA	NA	TRBJ1-2	12	TGTGCCAGCAGCGGAGACGCCTATGGCTACACCTTC	CASSGDAYGYTF
TRBV5-5	NA	NA	TRBJ2-3	17	TGTGCCAGCAGCTCGAACCCACTCTCAACTTACACAGATACGCAGTATTTT	CASSSNPLSTYTDTQYF
TRBV14	NA	TRBD1	TRBJ2-3	14	TGTGCCAGCAGCCGACAGGGCTCCCTCTATACGCAGTATTTT	CASSRQGSLYTQYF
TRBV14	NA	TRBD1	TRBJ1-1	17	TGTGCCAGCAGCCACAACCGGGACAGCTTTTTGAACACTGAAGCTTTCTTT	CASSHNRDSFLNTEAFF
TRBV16	NA	NA	TRBJ2-3	13	TGTGCCAGCAGCCTACAGCCGACAGATACGCAGTATTTT	CASSLQPTDTQYF
TRBV4-2	NA	NA	TRBJ1-2	15	TGTGCCAGCAACTGGTTACCGGGAGGGAACTATGGCTACACCTTC	CASNWLPGGNYGYTF
TRBV7-8	few	NA	TRBJ2-5	15	TGTGCCAGCAGCTCCCCTTATTCAGCCCAAGAGACCCAGTACTTC	CASSSPYSAQETQYF
TRBV2	NA	NA	TRBJ1-1	14	TGTGCCAGCGGTCCGGGACTCAGGAACACTGAAGCTTTCTTT	CASGPGLRNTEAFF